The 29 T cell receptor beta chains reported below all come from one sample, sequenced in a study of blood T cell repertoires in COVID-19. Sequencing was performed with immunoSEQ multiplex PCR; in TCRdb, only in-frame clones are kept and a portion is missing. Among approximately 99,000 clones listed, 65% to 80% were seen once. What was sequenced was peripheral blood. These receptors came from a woman aged 40 to 50 with acute or convalescent COVID-19.

The chain has TRBV7-9 and TRBJ1-6; no definite D call. CDR3 length equals 12 residues. With 4 bases removed from V and 8 bases from J, the gap between germline ends came to 6 bases. Germline V gives CDR1 SEHNR, CDR2 FQNEAQ (reference sequence). CDR3 DNA: TGTGCCAGCAGCTCACTTTATTCACCCCTCCACTTT. This sequence encodes CASSSLYSPLHF. The variable domain in full, completed from reference TRBV7-9 and TRBJ1-6, reads DTGVSQNPRHKITKRGQNVTFRCDPISEHNRLYWYRQTLGQGPEFLTYFQNEAQLEKSRLLSDRFSAERPKGSFSTLEIQRTEQGDSAMYLCASSSLYSPLHFGNGTRLTVT.

There are a few counts of this clone. The J gene is TRBJ2-5, the V gene TRBV2; 12 nucleotides align to TRBD2. Trimming removed 7 bases from V and 5 bases from J; junction bases left unmatched: 8. This CDR3 region has 15 residues. In germline, CDR1 is SNHLY, CDR2 FYNNEI. CDR3 amino acids: CASTLAGGPAETQYF. The CDR3 coding sequence is TGTGCCAGCACCCTAGCGGGGGGGCCGGCTGAGACCCAGTACTTC.

The table lists this clone with a count of one. The chain carries TRBV7-2 and TRBJ2-7, with D perhaps TRBD1 (6 bases). Germline V gives CDR1 SGHTA, CDR2 FQGNSA. The CDR3 is 15 amino acids. V gave up 2 bases and J gave up 2 bases, with 13 bases separating them. The CDR3 coding sequence is TGTGCCAGCAGCTTACCCACAGGGAGTACCTACGAGCAGTACTTC. Protein: CASSLPTGSTYEQYF.

This chain links TRBV27 with TRBJ1-2; D remains unclear. The length of the CDR3 is 14 residues. With 2 bases removed from V and 4 bases from J, the gap between germline ends came to 11 bases. Germline assignment: CDR1 MNHEY and CDR2 SMNVEV (reference sequence). The CDR3 DNA follows: TGTGCCAGCAGTTTAGATGGCAGAAGCTATGGCTACACCTTC. Its protein is CASSLDGRSYGYTF.

This clone was detected once. V gene TRBV7-7 combines with J gene TRBJ2-1; TRBD1 matches 10 bases. Per the germline V gene, CDR1 is SSHAT and CDR2 is FNYEAQ (reference sequence). The CDR3 contains 15 residues. Trimming at V came to 5 bases and at J to 5 bases, leaving 6 bases not matched to a gene. The CDR3 nucleotides read TGTGCCAGCAGCGCGGGACAGGGGCTTAACAATGAGCAGTTCTTC. Its translation: CASSAGQGLNNEQFF.

This clone turned up a few times. The chain recombines TRBV11-3 with TRBJ2-1; D gene uncertain. The CDR3 extends over 15 amino acids. Trimming removed 5 bases from V and 8 bases from J, with 19 bases in between. The germline gives CDR1 SGHNT, CDR2 YENEEA. CDR3 nucleotides: TGTGCCAGCAGCCCACACGCAGACAATTTCGATGAGCAGTTCTTC. Protein: CASSPHADNFDEQFF.

The gene calls are TRBV6-6 and TRBJ1-5, with 8 bases fitting TRBD1. V lost 5 bases, J lost 3 bases, and 6 bases stayed unmatched. CDR1 is MNHNY and CDR2 is SVGAGI in the germline V gene (reference sequence). The CDR3 length is 15 residues. The CDR3 sequence is CASSRRGQVNQPQHF. For the CDR3, the DNA is TGTGCCAGCAGTCGACGGGGACAGGTCAATCAGCCCCAGCATTTT.

This clone has a handful of counts. DNA for the CDR3: TGTGCCTGGATGATGGGACAGGGGACGTGGGAGCAGTACTTC. Translating it yields CAWMMGQGTWEQYF. The gene calls are TRBV30 and TRBJ2-7, with 10 bases matching TRBD1. The CDR3 loop spans 14 amino acids. The junction had 10 bases not matched to a gene; V was cut back by 4 bases and J by 7 bases. Germline CDR1 reads GTSNPN; CDR2 reads SVGIG (reference sequence).

V gene TRBV5-1 combines with J gene TRBJ1-3; 7 bases line up with TRBD1. The CDR3 has 16 amino acids. Trimming at V came to 0 bases and at J to 0 bases, leaving 3 bases not matched to a gene. From germline, CDR1 is SGHRS and CDR2 YFSETQ. The CDR3 spells CASSLVGTDSGNTIYF. The CDR3 DNA follows: TGCGCCAGCAGCTTGGTCGGGACAGACTCTGGAAACACCATATATTTT.

V gene TRBV18 combines with J gene TRBJ2-2; TRBD2 matches at 7 bases. Germline values: CDR1 KGHSH, CDR2 LQKENI. V lost 3 bases to trimming and J lost 4 bases; unmatched junction nucleotides: 5. This CDR3 comprises 15 residues. This CDR3 reads CASSPPAGTTGELFF. The DNA of the CDR3 is TGTGCCAGCTCACCCCCAGCGGGGACCACCGGGGAGCTGTTTTTT.

A few counts support this clone. The chain joins TRBV3-1 (or the pseudogene TRBV3-2) to TRBJ1-6; 8 bases align to TRBD1. The CDR3 has 20 amino acids. The germline V gene encodes CDR1 LGHDT and CDR2 YNNKEL (reference sequence). The V gene end was trimmed by 4 bases and the J gene end by 0 bases; junction bases not matched to a gene: 14. The CDR3 is CASSPGAGGLTGSYNSPLHF. The CDR3 DNA follows: TGTGCCAGCAGCCCCGGAGCAGGGGGCCTCACCGGCTCCTATAATTCACCCCTCCACTTT.

The rearrangement links TRBV24-1 to TRBJ2-3, with 10 bases that match TRBD2. The ends lost 1 base at V and 2 bases at J; junction bases unmatched: 17. CDR3 length: 21 amino acids. The germline CDR1 and CDR2 sequences are KGHDR and SFDVKD. CDR3 DNA sequence: TGTGCCACCAGTGATTTCTGGCGAAGGGAGCGGGGGGGCCGCTTCACAGATACGCAGTATTTT. Its protein product is CATSDFWRRERGGRFTDTQYF.

This clone was seen only a few times. V is TRBV28 and J is TRBJ2-7; 9 bases are shared with TRBD1. The CDR3 has 15 amino acids. Germline V lookup: CDR1 MDHEN, CDR2 SYDVKM. After removal of 4 bases from V and 3 bases from J, the junction contained 7 bases not matched to a gene. CDR3 DNA: TGTGCCAGCAGTTCGACAGGGGGTTTAAACTACGAGCAGTACTTC. Amino acid sequence: CASSSTGGLNYEQYF.

The chain uses TRBV2 and TRBJ1-1; unclear D gene. Germline values: CDR1 SNHLY, CDR2 FYNNEI. Trimming removed 2 bases at V and 3 bases at J, with 13 bases between. This CDR3 comprises 15 residues. This CDR3 reads CASSELRVPDTEAFF. DNA for the CDR3: TGTGCCAGCAGTGAACTACGGGTTCCCGACACTGAAGCTTTCTTT.

V usage is TRBV11-3 and J usage is TRBJ2-5, with D maybe TRBD2 (6 bases). The CDR3 sequence is 15 residues long. V shed 5 bases and J shed 4 bases, with 17 bases lying between them. Germline values: CDR1 SGHNT, CDR2 YENEEA. The CDR3 reads CASSLHGGVGETQYF. The CDR3 DNA follows: TGTGCCAGCAGCCTTCACGGCGGGGTAGGAGAGACCCAGTACTTC.

The chain combines TRBV2 with TRBJ1-5, with unresolved D. Deletions cut 8 bases from V and 5 bases from J, with 13 bases between. This CDR3 region has 13 residues. Per germline, CDR1 SNHLY and CDR2 FYNNEI. The CDR3 DNA sequence: TGTGCCAGCGGGGAATGGGAGGATCAGCCCCAGCATTTT. Its translation: CASGEWEDQPQHF.

This rearrangement joins TRBV6-5 to TRBJ1-3; no clear D gene. The CDR3 spans 16 residues. V lost 3 bases, J lost 1 base, and 13 bases lay in between. Germline V gene lookup returns CDR1 MNHEY and CDR2 SVGAGI. Here the CDR3 DNA reads TGTGCCAGCAGTTATGGCGGGGTGGCTTCTGGAAACACCATATATTTT. This translates into CASSYGGVASGNTIYF.

The V and J genes are TRBV28 and TRBJ2-3; TRBD2 matches 9 bases. This CDR3 comprises 16 residues. The germline gives CDR1 MDHEN, CDR2 SYDVKM. V lost 3 bases, J lost 6 bases, and 10 bases stayed unmatched. The CDR3 here is CASSFHASGVGDTQYF. CDR3 coding DNA: TGTGCCAGCAGTTTTCACGCTAGCGGGGTTGGGGATACGCAGTATTTT.

The V and J genes are TRBV19 and TRBJ2-5; D possibly corresponds to TRBD2 (5 bases). Trimming left V 10 bases short and J 6 bases short, with 21 bases between. The CDR3 loop spans 14 amino acids. Per the germline V gene, CDR1 is LNHDA and CDR2 is SQIVND (reference sequence). The CDR3 region has the DNA TGTGCCAAATGGACGGGAAATTTCAGTAAGACCCAGTACTTC. It is translated as CAKWTGNFSKTQYF.

The CDR3: CASSLPGRSYEQYF. The CDR3 region has the DNA TGTGCCAGCAGTTTGCCCGGGAGATCGTACGAGCAGTACTTC. The rearrangement joins TRBV28 to TRBJ2-7, with D perhaps matching TRBD2 (6 bases). Trimming took 3 bases from V and 4 from J, leaving 13 bases between them. Germline loops: CDR1 MDHEN, CDR2 SYDVKM. The CDR3 runs 14 residues.

Comment on this clone: This may come from a read error, since a much larger clone is one base off. The chain is built from TRBV28 and TRBJ2-7; D is ambiguous. This CDR3 region has 12 residues. Trimming removed 5 bases from V and 0 bases from J, with 5 bases in between. CDR1 and CDR2 (germline): MDHEN, SYDVKM. CDR3 in DNA: TGTGCCAGCAGTCCTAGCTCCTACGAGCAGTACTTC. Amino acids: CASSPSSYEQYF.

The chain has TRBV5-4 and TRBJ2-1, with a tentative D call TRBD1 (5 bases). V was pared by 2 bases and J by 10 bases, with 13 bases between. The CDR3 spans 13 residues. The germline V gene has CDR1 SGHNT and CDR2 YYREEE (reference sequence). Here the CDR3 DNA reads TGTGCCAGCAGCTTTGCAGGGTTAGGGGAGCAGTTCTTC. Amino acid sequence: CASSFAGLGEQFF.

This rearrangement joins TRBV7-9 to TRBJ1-2, with a possible D match to TRBD1 (6 bases). The germline V and J ends were trimmed by 5 bases and 7 bases, with 14 bases remaining between them. The CDR3 is made up of 13 amino acids. Germline V lookup: CDR1 SEHNR, CDR2 FQNEAQ (reference sequence). For the CDR3, the DNA is TGTGCCAGCAGCCCAACACAGGGTAGTGGCTACACCTTC. It encodes CASSPTQGSGYTF.

V and J are TRBV6-1 and TRBJ2-5; 9 bases fit TRBD2. Losses at the gene ends were 7 bases for V and 5 bases for J; bases not matched to a gene: 8. This CDR3 region has 14 residues. In germline, CDR1 is MNHNS, CDR2 SASEGT. CDR3 bases: TGTGCCAGCACCGTAGCGGGGGTAGGGGAGACCCAGTACTTC. Protein sequence: CASTVAGVGETQYF.

The rearrangement joins TRBV11-2 to TRBJ2-1, with 13 bases fitting TRBD2. V trimming: 5 bases; J trimming: 6 bases; junction bases outside the gene matches: 4. CDR1 is SGHAT and CDR2 is FQNNGV in the germline V gene. The CDR3 length is 15 residues. The CDR3, as DNA: TGTGCCAGCAGCACTAGCGGGGGGGCCATCAATGAGCAGTTCTTC. Translated, it gives CASSTSGGAINEQFF. The full variable domain, with the rest looked up from reference TRBV11-2 and TRBJ2-1, is EAGVAQSPRYKIIEKRQSVAFWCNPISGHATLYWYQQILGQGPKLLIQFQNNGVVDDSQLPKDRFSAERLKGVDSTLKIQPAKLEDSAVYLCASSTSGGAINEQFFGPGTRLTVL.

This sequence joins TRBV28 and TRBJ2-2, with 7 bases aligning to TRBD1. This CDR3 comprises 16 residues. V dropped 3 bases and J dropped 2; count of bases not matched to a gene: 6. Germline-derived CDR1 and CDR2 are MDHEN and SYDVKM. Here the CDR3 DNA reads TGTGCCAGCAGTTTTAGAGGGGGCTTCAACACCGGGGAGCTGTTTTTT. It is translated as CASSFRGGFNTGELFF.

This clone appeared a few times. CDR3 DNA sequence: TGTGCCAGCAGTTTCGGGGGAAGTTCGGGTCAGCCCCAGCATTTT. It specifies CASSFGGSSGQPQHF. V is TRBV27 and J is TRBJ1-5; tentative D call: TRBD1 (5 bases). In germline, CDR1 is MNHEY, CDR2 SMNVEV (reference sequence). V was cut by 3 bases and J by 6 bases, with 15 bases left in between. The CDR3 is 15 amino acids.

The rearrangement uses TRBV6-2 or TRBV6-3 and TRBJ2-7, with 7 bases matching TRBD1. V lost 2 bases to trimming and J lost 3 bases; unmatched junction nucleotides: 13. The CDR3 spans 17 residues. CDR1 is MNHEY and CDR2 is SVGEGT in the germline V gene. The CDR3 DNA reads TGTGCCAGCAGTTACGTCTGGGAACAGGGGTTCAGCTACGAGCAGTACTTC. It specifies CASSYVWEQGFSYEQYF.

The chain uses TRBV10-3 and TRBJ2-5; a weak D match, TRBD2 (6 bases). The ends were cut back, 6 bases at V and 3 bases at J, with 11 bases in the middle. CDR1 is ENHRY, CDR2 SYGVKD, per germline. The CDR3 consists of 13 residues. In nucleotides, the CDR3 is TGTGCCATCAGAGGCGGGGCCGAAGAGACCCAGTACTTC. Amino acid sequence: CAIRGGAEETQYF.